Following are 27 T cell receptor beta chains from one sample sequenced in a study of blood T cell repertoires in COVID-19 (dated by TCRdb to the early 2020s). Libraries were made using the immunoSEQ multiplex PCR assay. Here the immuneACCESS table is served through TCRdb, limited to in-frame sequences with V and J called. Missing clones are a known gap in these copies; in checked studies unresolved V genes cover under half, and the rest lacks a known reason. In this sample the table shows roughly 92,000 clones, roughly 87% of which occur a single time. The ten largest clones add up to approximately 4.4% of the sample. The sequenced material came from peripheral blood. Receptors originate from a woman older than 75 with acute or convalescent COVID-19.

The rearrangement uses TRBV10-3 and TRBJ1-1, with D perhaps matching TRBD1 (6 bases). The CDR3 covers 14 residues. V was clipped by 7 bases and J by 1 base, with 13 bases between them. Germline V gene sequence: CDR1 ENHRY, CDR2 SYGVKD. CDR3 nucleotides: TGTGCCATCAACGCGGGGGCGGGGAACACTGAAGCTTTCTTT. Translating it yields CAINAGAGNTEAFF.

Only one count was recorded for this clone. V usage is TRBV4-3 and J usage is TRBJ2-1; 9 nucleotides agree with TRBD2. CDR3 length equals 15 residues. With V trimmed by 1 base and J by 4 bases, 2 bases remained unmatched. The germline V gene has CDR1 LGHNA and CDR2 YSLEER. Written as DNA, the CDR3 is TGCGCCAGCAGCCAAGTTAGCGGGGGATACAATGAGCAGTTCTTC. Encoded protein: CASSQVSGGYNEQFF.

The rearrangement joins TRBV10-2 to TRBJ1-5, with D possibly being TRBD1 (6 bases). The CDR3 extends over 15 amino acids. Germline loops: CDR1 WSHSY, CDR2 SAAADI. The V end lost 0 bases, the J end lost 9 bases, and 15 bases lay between the germline ends. CDR3: CASSESPPIRGPQHF. The CDR3 DNA reads as TGCGCCAGCAGTGAGTCCCCCCCTATCAGGGGGCCCCAGCATTTT.

In DNA form, the CDR3 reads TGTGCCGGAAAGAGGGACTCTAAAACCTACGAGCAGTACTTC. It encodes CAGKRDSKTYEQYF. The chain combines TRBV2 with TRBJ2-7; D is possibly TRBD2 (6 bases). V shed 11 bases and J shed 2 bases, with 19 bases lying between them. Germline V CDR1 and CDR2: SNHLY, FYNNEI. The length of the CDR3 is 14 residues.

The chain links TRBV5-1 to TRBJ1-5, with 7 positions matching TRBD1. V lost 9 bases and J lost 3; bases outside the gene matches: 6. CDR3 length: 13 amino acids. Germline CDR1 is SGHRS and CDR2 is YFSETQ. CDR3 protein: CAKGDSSNQPQHF. CDR3 coding DNA: TGCGCCAAAGGGGACAGCTCCAATCAGCCCCAGCATTTT.

The rearrangement links TRBV4-2 to TRBJ2-5; 8 bases align to TRBD2. The CDR3 length is 16 residues. Germline CDR1 reads LGHNA; CDR2 reads YNFKEQ. V dropped 5 bases and J dropped 1; count of bases not matched to a gene: 9. The CDR3 reads CASSDRATSGQETQYF. The CDR3 nucleotides read TGTGCCAGCAGCGATCGAGCTACTAGCGGCCAAGAGACCCAGTACTTC.

The chain couples TRBV5-5 to TRBJ2-5; TRBD2 is a possible D gene (5 bases). Trimming left V 0 bases short and J 5 bases short, with 5 bases between. Per germline, CDR1 SGHKS and CDR2 YYEKEE (reference sequence). This CDR3 comprises 12 residues. CDR3: CASSLVAETQYF. Written as DNA, the CDR3 is TGTGCCAGCAGCTTGGTAGCGGAGACCCAGTACTTC. Combining the CDR3 with reference TRBV5-5 and TRBJ2-5 gives the whole variable domain DAGVTQSPTHLIKTRGQQVTLRCSPISGHKSVSWYQQVLGQGPQFIFQYYEKEERGRGNFPDRFSARQFPNYSSELNVNALLLGDSALYLCASSLVAETQYFGPGTRLLVL.

This chain joins TRBV6-5 and TRBJ1-1; a possible D gene is TRBD1 (6 bases). This CDR3 spans 14 amino acids. Between the trimmed V and J ends, which lost 6 bases and 0 bases, there was a span of 11 bases. From germline, CDR1 is MNHEY and CDR2 SVGAGI. The CDR3 here is CASSRQVMNTEAFF. For the CDR3, the DNA is TGTGCCAGCAGCCGACAGGTCATGAACACTGAAGCTTTCTTT.

The chain recombines TRBV20-1 with TRBJ2-5, with 8 bases fitting TRBD2. The ends lost 5 bases at V and 9 bases at J; junction bases unmatched: 5. The CDR3 has 11 residues. CDR1 is DFQATT, CDR2 SNEGSKA, per germline (reference sequence). The CDR3 here is CSASLGGAQYF. The CDR3 DNA reads TGCAGTGCTTCCCTCGGGGGGGCCCAGTACTTC.

The rearrangement links TRBV6-5 to TRBJ1-2; possibly TRBD1 for D (6 bases). The CDR3 has 13 residues. Germline CDR1 reads MNHEY; CDR2 reads SVGAGI. Trimming cost V 2 bases and J 8 bases, with 12 bases left between them. CDR3 DNA sequence: TGTGCCAGCAGTTACGGGGGCTTGGAGGGCTACACCTTC. This sequence encodes CASSYGGLEGYTF.

The V and J genes are TRBV14 and TRBJ1-3; D perhaps matches TRBD1 (5 bases). The V gene lost 1 base and the J gene lost 5 bases, with 9 bases spanning the gap. The CDR3 is made up of 14 amino acids. Looked up from germline, CDR1 is SGHDN and CDR2 is FVKESK. In DNA, the CDR3 is TGTGCCAGCAGCCAAGGTGACAGTCGAAACACCATATATTTT. It yields the protein CASSQGDSRNTIYF.

This chain uses TRBV11-2 with TRBJ2-5; perhaps TRBD1 as D (7 bases). Germline CDR1 SGHAT, CDR2 FQNNGV. V was cut by 2 bases and J by 1 base, with 17 bases left in between. The CDR3 length is 17 residues. CDR3 nucleotide sequence: TGTGCCAGCAGCTTATTCCCCCAGGGGGGCGGCCAAGAGACCCAGTACTTC. It translates to CASSLFPQGGGQETQYF.

This chain uses TRBV18 with TRBJ2-1; 10 bases line up with TRBD2. V was pared by 1 base and J by 4 bases, with 4 bases of the junction left unmatched. CDR1 and CDR2 from the germline V gene are KGHSH and LQKENI. The CDR3 sequence is 16 residues long. The CDR3 loop is CASSPQRTSGYNEQFF. The CDR3 bases are TGTGCCAGCTCACCACAAAGGACTAGCGGATACAATGAGCAGTTCTTC.

This clone was recorded only once. CDR3: CASSLGEGVTYNEQFF. For the CDR3, the DNA is TGTGCCAGCAGCTTAGGGGAGGGGGTCACCTACAATGAGCAGTTCTTC. This chain uses TRBV7-2 with TRBJ2-1; tentatively, D is TRBD2 (7 bases). V was pared by 1 base and J by 2 bases, with 12 bases between. Germline V gene data show CDR1 as SGHTA and CDR2 as FQGNSA. CDR3 length: 16 amino acids.

The chain has TRBV4-2 and TRBJ2-2, with 9 bases matching TRBD2. Germline CDR1 is LGHNA and CDR2 is YNFKEQ. The ends lost 2 bases at V and 6 bases at J; junction bases unmatched: 7. This CDR3 has 16 amino acids. The CDR3 region has the DNA TGTGCCAGCAGCCAATTTGCGGGAGGGCCGGCCGGGGAGCTGTTTTTT. Translation gives CASSQFAGGPAGELFF.

This rearrangement joins TRBV19 to TRBJ2-7; TRBD2 agrees at 13 bases. V shed 6 bases and J 3 bases; nucleotides not matched to a gene: 5. Per germline, CDR1 LNHDA and CDR2 SQIVND (reference sequence). This CDR3 comprises 15 residues. CDR3: CASSPGLAGYYEQYF. The CDR3 DNA follows: TGTGCCAGTAGCCCGGGACTAGCGGGGTACTACGAGCAGTACTTC.

The chain links TRBV6-5 to TRBJ2-7, with 7 positions matching TRBD1. CDR1 is MNHEY, CDR2 SVGAGI, per germline. V shed 0 bases and J 5 bases; nucleotides not matched to a gene: 7. The CDR3 loop spans 15 amino acids. The CDR3 DNA sequence: TGTGCCAGCAGTTACTCGACGGACAGGTGGAACGAGCAGTACTTC. It yields the protein CASSYSTDRWNEQYF.

This sequence joins TRBV9 and TRBJ2-3; 7 bases map to TRBD1. Trimming removed 4 bases from V and 0 bases from J; junction bases left unmatched: 8. The CDR3 contains 16 residues. Germline V lookup: CDR1 SGDLS, CDR2 YYNGEE. The CDR3 here is CASSPRGGWSTDTQYF. The CDR3 nucleotides read TGTGCCAGCAGCCCCCGAGGGGGCTGGAGCACAGATACGCAGTATTTT.

This chain links TRBV7-9 with TRBJ1-2; D is uncertain. Trimming shortened V by 4 bases and J by 2 bases, and 11 bases separated the two germline ends. The CDR3 loop spans 14 amino acids. Germline V gene lookup returns CDR1 SEHNR and CDR2 FQNEAQ (reference sequence). The CDR3 nucleotides read TGTGCCAGCAGCTCCCCCCCGGAGAACTATGGCTACACCTTC. Its protein is CASSSPPENYGYTF.

For the CDR3, the DNA is TGTGCCAGCAGCAAGGACAGGGGGAACACCGGGGAGCTGTTTTTT. Translated: CASSKDRGNTGELFF. The genes are TRBV5-4 and TRBJ2-2; 9 bases are shared with TRBD1. CDR1 is SGHNT and CDR2 is YYREEE in the germline V gene (reference sequence). Unmatched junction bases numbered 2, after V lost 4 bases and J lost 1 base. The CDR3 length is 15 residues.

The CDR3 loop is CASRIPGTGGFGYTF. The CDR3 DNA reads as TGTGCCAGCAGGATCCCCGGGACAGGGGGGTTTGGCTACACCTTC. The chain couples TRBV6-5 to TRBJ1-2; 11 bases agree with TRBD1. Germline assignment: CDR1 MNHEY and CDR2 SVGAGI. Losses at the gene ends were 6 bases for V and 7 bases for J; bases not matched to a gene: 10. This CDR3 has 15 residues.

The chain is built from TRBV5-5 and TRBJ1-2, with D unclear. The CDR3 loop spans 12 amino acids. Per the germline V gene, CDR1 is SGHKS and CDR2 is YYEKEE (reference sequence). V gave up 5 bases and J gave up 5 bases, with 10 bases separating them. As DNA, the CDR3 is TGTGCCAGCAGTCCCGAGAGTTATGGCTACACCTTC. Translation gives CASSPESYGYTF.

The chain combines TRBV18 with TRBJ1-1, with a weak D call TRBD1 (5 bases). The CDR3 contains 15 residues. Germline V gene data show CDR1 as KGHSH and CDR2 as LQKENI. V was clipped by 3 bases and J by 6 bases, with 17 bases between them. The CDR3 here is CASSPPRGEGAEAFF. CDR3 bases: TGTGCCAGCTCACCCCCGCGGGGGGAGGGCGCTGAAGCTTTCTTT.

The CDR3 sequence is CASSPRTPSVGTDTQYF. CDR3 coding DNA: TGTGCCAGCTCACCAAGGACACCTTCTGTAGGGACAGATACGCAGTATTTT. The V gene is TRBV18, the J gene TRBJ2-3; the D gene is possibly TRBD1 (5 bases). CDR1 and CDR2 from the germline V gene are KGHSH and LQKENI. V was clipped by 2 bases and J by 3 bases, with 18 bases between them. The CDR3 runs 17 residues.

The V call is TRBV5-1, the J call TRBJ1-4; tentative D call: TRBD1 (6 bases). V was clipped by 2 bases and J by 11 bases, with 16 bases between them. This CDR3 spans 14 amino acids. Germline assignment: CDR1 SGHRS and CDR2 YFSETQ. The CDR3 coding sequence is TGCGCCAGCAGCTTCGGACAGTTTCGTGGGAAACTGTTTTTT. As protein: CASSFGQFRGKLFF.

This clone occurred once. The gene calls are TRBV6-6 and TRBJ2-3; TRBD2 agrees at 8 bases. CDR3 length: 16 residues. Germline CDR1 MNHNY, CDR2 SVGAGI (reference sequence). Trimming removed 4 bases from V and 2 bases from J; junction bases left unmatched: 8. The CDR3 sequence: CASSSFIAGSTDTQYF. The CDR3 region has the DNA TGTGCCAGCAGTTCTTTTATAGCGGGGTCCACAGATACGCAGTATTTT.

This chain connects TRBV5-5 to TRBJ1-6; 9 positions agree with TRBD1. The CDR3 loop spans 16 amino acids. Germline V CDR1 and CDR2: SGHKS, YYEKEE (reference sequence). With 2 bases clipped from V and 6 bases from J, the junction kept 6 bases outside the gene matches. For the CDR3, the DNA is TGTGCCAGCAGCTTACAGCCGGGACAGGGTAATTCACCCCTCCACTTT. Translating gives CASSLQPGQGNSPLHF.